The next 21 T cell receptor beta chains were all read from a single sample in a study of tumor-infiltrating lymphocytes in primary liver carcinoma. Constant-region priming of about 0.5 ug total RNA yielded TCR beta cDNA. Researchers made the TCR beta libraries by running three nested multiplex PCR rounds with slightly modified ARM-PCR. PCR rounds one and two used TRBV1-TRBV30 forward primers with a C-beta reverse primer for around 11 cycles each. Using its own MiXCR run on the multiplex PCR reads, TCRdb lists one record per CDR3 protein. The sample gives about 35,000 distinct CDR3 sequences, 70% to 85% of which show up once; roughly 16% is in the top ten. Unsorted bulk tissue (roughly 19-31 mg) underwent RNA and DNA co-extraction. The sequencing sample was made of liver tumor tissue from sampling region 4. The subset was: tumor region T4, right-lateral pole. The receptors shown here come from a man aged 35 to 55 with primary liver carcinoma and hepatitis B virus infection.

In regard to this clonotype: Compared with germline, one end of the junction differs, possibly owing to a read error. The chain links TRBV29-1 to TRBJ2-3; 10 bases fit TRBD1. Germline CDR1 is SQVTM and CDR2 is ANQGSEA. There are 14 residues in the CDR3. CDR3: CGASGTGASDTRYF. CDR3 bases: TGCGGCGCTTCCGGGACAGGGGCGTCAGATACGCGGTATTTT.

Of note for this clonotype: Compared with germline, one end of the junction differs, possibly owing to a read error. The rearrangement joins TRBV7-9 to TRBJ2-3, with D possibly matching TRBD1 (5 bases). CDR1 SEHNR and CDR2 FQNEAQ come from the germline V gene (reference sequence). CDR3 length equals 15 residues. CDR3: CDSSFGHGPTDTQYF. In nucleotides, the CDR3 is TGTGACAGCAGCTTTGGACATGGACCCACAGATACGCAGTATTTT.

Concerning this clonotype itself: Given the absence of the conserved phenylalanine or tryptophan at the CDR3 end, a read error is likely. As DNA, the CDR3 is TGCAGCGTTGCGAGTGGATGTGTGATGCCCTACGAGCAGTACCTC. Translating gives CSVASGCVMPYEQYL. The rearrangement uses TRBV29-1 and TRBJ2-7; no clear D. Germline-derived CDR1 and CDR2 are SQVTM and ANQGSEA. Between the trimmed V and J ends, which lost 4 bases and 2 bases, there was a span of 18 bases. The CDR3 is 15 residues long.

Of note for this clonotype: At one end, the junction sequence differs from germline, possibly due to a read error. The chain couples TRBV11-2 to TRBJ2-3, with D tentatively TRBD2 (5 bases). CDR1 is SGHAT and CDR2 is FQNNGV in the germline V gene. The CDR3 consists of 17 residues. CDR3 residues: CASTIRRLMESTDTQYF. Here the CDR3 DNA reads TGTGCCAGCACCATCCGGAGGCTAATGGAGAGCACAGATACGCAGTACTTT.

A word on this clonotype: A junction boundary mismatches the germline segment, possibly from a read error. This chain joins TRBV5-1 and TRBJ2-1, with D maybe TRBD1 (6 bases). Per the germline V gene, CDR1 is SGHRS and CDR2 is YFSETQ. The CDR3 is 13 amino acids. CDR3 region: CASSLGGDNEQVF. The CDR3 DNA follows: TGCGCCAGCAGCTTAGGTGGGGACAATGAGCAGGTTTTC.

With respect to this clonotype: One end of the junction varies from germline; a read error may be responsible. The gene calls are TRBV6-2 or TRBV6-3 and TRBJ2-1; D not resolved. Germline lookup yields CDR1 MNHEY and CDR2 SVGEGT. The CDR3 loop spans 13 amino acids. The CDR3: CASSYQLSTEQFF. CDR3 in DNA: TGTGCCAGCAGTTACCAGTTGAGCACTGAGCAATTCTTC.

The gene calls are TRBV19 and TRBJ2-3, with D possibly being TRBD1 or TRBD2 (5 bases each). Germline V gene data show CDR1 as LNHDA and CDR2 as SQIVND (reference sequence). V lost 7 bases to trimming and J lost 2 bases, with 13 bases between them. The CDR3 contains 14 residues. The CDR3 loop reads CASITSGTTDTQYF. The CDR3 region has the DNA TGTGCCAGTATCACCTCAGGGACCACAGATACGCAGTATTTT.

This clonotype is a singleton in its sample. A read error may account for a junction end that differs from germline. CDR3 residues: CTSSLEEVRTWDTQYF. The CDR3 DNA is TGTACCAGCAGCTTGGAGGAGGTTAGAACGTGGGATACGCAGTATTTT. The chain uses TRBV5-6 and TRBJ2-3, with D perhaps matching TRBD2 (5 bases). CDR3 length: 16 residues. Looked up from germline, CDR1 is SGHDT and CDR2 is YYEEEE.

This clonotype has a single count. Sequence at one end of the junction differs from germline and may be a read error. The CDR3 spells CASNLAGIEIQYF. The CDR3 coding sequence is TGTGCCAGCAACTTAGCCGGGATAGAGATCCAGTACTTC. The chain couples TRBV7-9 to TRBJ2-5; TRBD2 might be the D (5 bases). This CDR3 spans 13 amino acids. CDR1 and CDR2 from the germline V gene are SEHNR and FQNEAQ (reference sequence).

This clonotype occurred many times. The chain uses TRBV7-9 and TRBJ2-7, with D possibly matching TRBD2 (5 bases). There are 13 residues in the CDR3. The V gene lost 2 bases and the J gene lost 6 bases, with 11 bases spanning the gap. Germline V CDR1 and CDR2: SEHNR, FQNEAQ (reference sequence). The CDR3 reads CASSLQEASEQYF. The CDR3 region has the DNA TGTGCCAGCAGCTTACAGGAGGCCTCCGAGCAGTACTTC.

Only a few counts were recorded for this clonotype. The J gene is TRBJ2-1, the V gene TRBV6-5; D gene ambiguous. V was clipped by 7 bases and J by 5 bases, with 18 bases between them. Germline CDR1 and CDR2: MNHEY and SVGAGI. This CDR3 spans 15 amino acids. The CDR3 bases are TGTGCCAGCAACCCCACTGGTGGGTTCCACAATGAGCAGTTCTTC. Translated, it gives CASNPTGGFHNEQFF.

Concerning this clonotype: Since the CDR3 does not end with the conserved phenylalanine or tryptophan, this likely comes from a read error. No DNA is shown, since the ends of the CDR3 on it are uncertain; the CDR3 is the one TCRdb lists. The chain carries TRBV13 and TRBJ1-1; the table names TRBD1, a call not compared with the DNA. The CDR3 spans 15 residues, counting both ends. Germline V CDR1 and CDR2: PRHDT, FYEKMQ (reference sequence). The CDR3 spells CASREIQGAGSEVFL.

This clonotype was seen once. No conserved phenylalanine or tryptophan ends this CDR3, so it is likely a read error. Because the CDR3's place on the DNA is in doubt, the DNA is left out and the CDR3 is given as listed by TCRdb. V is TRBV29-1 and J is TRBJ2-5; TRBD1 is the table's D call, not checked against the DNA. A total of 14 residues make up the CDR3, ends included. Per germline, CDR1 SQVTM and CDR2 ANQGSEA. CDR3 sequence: CSVEDLGQGETQYL.

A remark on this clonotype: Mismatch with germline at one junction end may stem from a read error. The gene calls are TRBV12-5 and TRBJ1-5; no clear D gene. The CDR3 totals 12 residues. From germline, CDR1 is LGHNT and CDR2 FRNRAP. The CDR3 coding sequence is TGTGTTAGTCTAAGGAGTGATCAGCCACAGCATTTT. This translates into CVSLRSDQPQHF.

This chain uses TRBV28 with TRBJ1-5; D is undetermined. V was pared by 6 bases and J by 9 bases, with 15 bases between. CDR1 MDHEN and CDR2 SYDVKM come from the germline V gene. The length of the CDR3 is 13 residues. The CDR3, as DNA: TGTGCCAGCAGAGCCCTTACCTATTCGCCCCAGCATTTT. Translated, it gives CASRALTYSPQHF.

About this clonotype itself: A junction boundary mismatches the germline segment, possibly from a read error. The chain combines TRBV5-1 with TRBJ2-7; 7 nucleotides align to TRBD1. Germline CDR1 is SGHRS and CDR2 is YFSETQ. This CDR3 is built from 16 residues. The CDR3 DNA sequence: TGCACCAGCAGCTCTATGATTAGGGGGCCGGGCTACGAGCAGTACTTC. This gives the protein CTSSSMIRGPGYEQYF.

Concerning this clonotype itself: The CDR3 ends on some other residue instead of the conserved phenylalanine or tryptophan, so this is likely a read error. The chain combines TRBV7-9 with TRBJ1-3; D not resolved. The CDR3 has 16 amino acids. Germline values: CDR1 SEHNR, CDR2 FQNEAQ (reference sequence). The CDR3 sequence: CASSPPSGVSGNNIYY. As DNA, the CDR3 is TGTGCCAGCAGCCCACCCTCCGGGGTGAGTGGAAACAACATATATTAT.

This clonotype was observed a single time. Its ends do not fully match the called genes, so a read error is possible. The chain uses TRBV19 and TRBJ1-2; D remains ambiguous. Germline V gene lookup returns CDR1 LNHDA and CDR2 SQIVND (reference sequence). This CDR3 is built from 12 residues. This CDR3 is CVSGRGYYGYTF. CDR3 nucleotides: TGTGTCAGTGGACGCGGCTATTACGGCTACACCTTC.

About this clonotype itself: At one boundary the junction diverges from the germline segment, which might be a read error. CDR3 nucleotides: TGTGCCAGCAGCGACAGTGTCCCGAACACCGGGGAGCTGCTTTTT. It is translated as CASSDSVPNTGELLF. The genes are TRBV5-1 and TRBJ2-2; D tentatively fits TRBD1 or TRBD2 (5 bases each). Germline V gene lookup returns CDR1 SGHRS and CDR2 YFSETQ. CDR3 length: 15 residues.

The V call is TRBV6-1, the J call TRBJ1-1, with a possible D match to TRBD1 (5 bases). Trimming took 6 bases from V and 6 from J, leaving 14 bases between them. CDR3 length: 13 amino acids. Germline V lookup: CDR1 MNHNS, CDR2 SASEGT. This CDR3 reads CASRYDRLPEAFF. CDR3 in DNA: TGTGCCAGCAGGTATGACAGACTCCCTGAAGCTTTCTTT.

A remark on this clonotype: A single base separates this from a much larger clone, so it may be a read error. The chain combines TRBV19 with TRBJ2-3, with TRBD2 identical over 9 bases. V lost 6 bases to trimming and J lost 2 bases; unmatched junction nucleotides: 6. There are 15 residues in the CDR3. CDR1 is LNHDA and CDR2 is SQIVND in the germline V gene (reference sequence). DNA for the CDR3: TGTGCCAGTAGAGGACTAGCGACTAACACAGATACGCAGTATTTT. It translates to CASRGLATNTDTQYF.